The clone carrying this T cell receptor (beta chain) came up a few times. Its antigen is currently unknown. Alongside a J-beta primer mix, a sample-barcoded 5' primer served in a second PCR lasting about 7 to 12 cycles. Each CDR3 protein is one row after TCRdb ran MiXCR on the 5' RACE reads. The profile shows 600,000 to 850,000 distinct CDR3 sequences, roughly 43% of them singletons. This entry is derived from a study of blood T cells in healthy people across ages. General study results and limits: It was not known whether donors were CMV positive (a possible confounder of expanded clonotype changes).

The CDR3 has 16 residues. The V gene's germline CDR1 is SGHDT and CDR2 YYEEEE. The V and J genes are TRBV5-6 and TRBJ2-7; TRBD1 matches 9 bases. The J call may be faulty, since TRBJ2-5 better matches the DNA end. The TCR was taken from a woman aged 60-75 years in good health. Sample: blood. Here the CDR3 reads CASSLAALDRGETQYF. The CDR3 DNA is TGTGCCAGCAGCTTGGCCGCCCTAGACAGGGGGGAGACCCAGTACTTC.